The 6 T cell receptor beta chains below were found in one sample sequenced in a study of cytomegalovirus exposure and HLA in healthy donors. Primers: 60 Vbeta forward and 13 Jbeta reverse. Using immunoSEQ multiplex PCR, the repertoire was profiled, and TCRdb retains in-frame clones only, with some absent. The sample lists 90,000 or so clones, around four fifths occurring once. Sequenced: PBMCs. These receptors all stem from a woman in her 40s in good health and CMV-seronegative.

This clone was observed a single time. The chain recombines TRBV29-1 with TRBJ1-2, with 7 bases identical to TRBD1. The CDR3 totals 13 residues. CDR1 is SQVTM and CDR2 is ANQGSEA in the germline V gene. V trimming: 7 bases; J trimming: 4 bases; junction bases outside the gene matches: 9. CDR3 coding DNA: TGCAGCGCCGTCCTGACAGGGATCTATGGCTACACCTTC. It specifies CSAVLTGIYGYTF.

The chain carries TRBV9 and TRBJ1-2, with D unclear. V dropped 0 bases and J dropped 7 bases, with 13 bases sitting between them. The CDR3 spans 14 residues. Germline V gene data show CDR1 as SGDLS and CDR2 as YYNGEE. The CDR3: CASSVVAGGRGYTF. The CDR3 DNA follows: TGTGCCAGCAGCGTAGTCGCCGGAGGCCGTGGCTACACCTTC.

Turning to this clone: Other nucleotide sequences from this sample produce the same CDR3. The chain employs TRBV9 and TRBJ2-1; D might be TRBD1 (6 bases). The germline V gene encodes CDR1 SGDLS and CDR2 YYNGEE. CDR3 size: 15 residues. The V gene lost 0 bases and the J gene lost 4 bases, with 11 bases spanning the gap. CDR3 protein: CASSVGGGGYNEQFF. The CDR3 DNA is TGTGCCAGCAGCGTAGGTGGGGGCGGTTACAATGAGCAGTTCTTC.

The chain uses TRBV2 and TRBJ2-2; 8 nucleotides line up with TRBD1. Germline CDR1 reads SNHLY; CDR2 reads FYNNEI. Losses at the gene ends were 2 bases for V and 1 base for J; bases not matched to a gene: 0. The CDR3 sequence is 15 residues long. The CDR3, as DNA: TGTGCCAGCAGTGAAACAGGGGGGAACACCGGGGAGCTGTTTTTT. Protein: CASSETGGNTGELFF. The variable domain in full, completed from reference TRBV2 and TRBJ2-2, reads EPEVTQTPSHQVTQMGQEVILRCVPISNHLYFYWYRQILGQKVEFLVSFYNNEISEKSEIFDDQFSVERPDGSNFTLKIRSTKLEDSAMYFCASSETGGNTGELFFGEGSRLTVL.

The gene calls are TRBV11-2 and TRBJ2-5, with unresolved D. Germline values: CDR1 SGHAT, CDR2 FQNNGV. Trimming removed 2 bases from V and 5 bases from J, with 12 bases in between. This CDR3 has 14 amino acids. In DNA, the CDR3 is TGTGCCAGCAGCTTACGGGTAGAATCTGAGACCCAGTACTTC. Amino acids: CASSLRVESETQYF. Full variable domain (remainder filled in from reference TRBV11-2 and TRBJ2-5): EAGVAQSPRYKIIEKRQSVAFWCNPISGHATLYWYQQILGQGPKLLIQFQNNGVVDDSQLPKDRFSAERLKGVDSTLKIQPAKLEDSAVYLCASSLRVESETQYFGPGTRLLVL.

The chain employs TRBV11-2 and TRBJ2-1; D remains unclear. The CDR3 runs to 12 residues. Germline loops: CDR1 SGHAT, CDR2 FQNNGV. V shed 5 bases and J shed 7 bases, with 9 bases lying between them. CDR3 bases: TGTGCCAGCAGCCCCCGACTGAATGAGCAGTTCTTC. Translated, it gives CASSPRLNEQFF.